This T cell receptor (beta chain) is drawn from a study of T cell responses to AZD1222 COVID-19 vaccine. Study-level findings and limits: The number of AZD1222 recipients seropositive at baseline was only 5 to 7. Clonal diversity was possibly underestimated; the donors were predominantly white British and more often female. After two AZD1222 doses, spike-specific TCR breadth and depth rose versus day 0. Repertoires in all cases were sampled only once the peak T cell response had passed.

Notes on this clone: The antigen is not known.

The CDR3 runs 13 residues. V was cut by 2 bases and J by 4 bases, with 9 bases left in between. Germline CDR1 SGHRS, CDR2 YFSETQ. Profiling relied on immunoSEQ multiplex PCR, and the TCRdb table lists in-frame clones only, not all of them. Counted here are about 140,000 clones, about 89% occurring once; the ten biggest clones make up about 3%. The source material was peripheral blood, sampled on day 0 of AZD1222 vaccination. The chain combines TRBV5-1 with TRBJ1-2; D is unresolved. The sequence came from an adult in good health. Here the CDR3 reads CASSLEEVYGYTF. DNA of the CDR3: TGCGCCAGCAGCTTAGAAGAAGTCTATGGCTACACCTTC.